Shown below are 24 T cell receptor beta chains from a single sample sequenced in a study of blood T cell repertoires in COVID-19. The data were produced by immunoSEQ multiplex PCR, yet TCRdb's version contains in-frame clones alone and is incomplete. The table lists approximately 150,000 clones, under 90% of them singletons. The specimen sequenced was peripheral blood. These TCRs come from a woman aged 80 or over with acute or convalescent COVID-19.

The chain carries TRBV6-6 and TRBJ1-3, with 7 bases identical to TRBD1. Germline V gene data show CDR1 as MNHNY and CDR2 as SVGAGI (reference sequence). V was pared by 2 bases and J by 7 bases, with 5 bases of the junction left unmatched. The CDR3 has 14 residues. The CDR3 region has the DNA TGTGCCAGCAGTTACCGACCACAGGGGAACACCATATATTTT. It encodes CASSYRPQGNTIYF.

The chain is built from TRBV4-1 and TRBJ2-1, with 14 positions matching TRBD2. V trimming: 3 bases; J trimming: 9 bases; junction bases outside the gene matches: 13. This CDR3 has 18 residues. From germline, CDR1 is MGHRA and CDR2 YSYEKL. Here the CDR3 DNA reads TGCGCCAGCAGCCATTACCGACTAGCGGGGGGGCCAACCCGTGAGCAGTTCTTC. Residues: CASSHYRLAGGPTREQFF.

The chain has TRBV28 and TRBJ2-1, with D tentatively TRBD2 (6 bases). Trimming left V 5 bases short and J 6 bases short, with 14 bases between. This CDR3 has 14 amino acids. Germline V CDR1 and CDR2: MDHEN, SYDVKM. This CDR3 reads CASSLFGRINEQFF. The CDR3 coding sequence is TGTGCCAGCAGTCTGTTCGGGAGAATCAATGAGCAGTTCTTC.

The chain couples TRBV20-1 to TRBJ2-3; a weak D match, TRBD2 (6 bases). The CDR3 spans 11 residues. V was cut by 3 bases and J by 5 bases, with 6 bases left in between. Germline loops: CDR1 DFQATT, CDR2 SNEGSKA (reference sequence). Here the CDR3 DNA reads TGCAGTGCTAGCGGGGGAGATACGCAGTATTTT. Protein: CSASGGDTQYF.

This rearrangement joins TRBV5-1 to TRBJ2-5; D is unresolved. The germline CDR1 and CDR2 sequences are SGHRS and YFSETQ. This CDR3 comprises 14 residues. The V and J ends lost 7 bases and 4 bases respectively, with 17 bases between them. DNA for the CDR3: TGCGCCAGCGGTCCCTATAATCCTGGAGAGACCCAGTACTTC. Its translation is CASGPYNPGETQYF.

This clone showed up just a few times. The chain links TRBV19 to TRBJ2-1; 9 bases map to TRBD2. CDR1 and CDR2 (germline): LNHDA, SQIVND (reference sequence). Losses at the gene ends were 2 bases for V and 5 bases for J; bases not matched to a gene: 7. The CDR3 is made up of 16 amino acids. The CDR3 is CASSIKPAGGHNEQFF. CDR3 nucleotides: TGTGCCAGTAGTATAAAACCTGCGGGGGGGCACAATGAGCAGTTCTTC. Full variable domain (remainder filled in from reference TRBV19 and TRBJ2-1): DGGITQSPKYLFRKEGQNVTLSCEQNLNHDAMYWYRQDPGQGLRLIYYSQIVNDFQKGDIAEGYSVSREKKESFPLTVTSAQKNPTAFYLCASSIKPAGGHNEQFFGPGTRLTVL.

The chain employs TRBV5-1 and TRBJ1-1; 8 bases are a match to TRBD1. The CDR3 extends over 16 amino acids. CDR1 is SGHRS, CDR2 YFSETQ, per germline. Trimming took 0 bases from V and 4 from J; bases not matched to a gene: 8. This chain's CDR3 is CASSLGEQGAPTEAFF. Written as DNA, the CDR3 is TGCGCCAGCAGCTTGGGCGAGCAGGGGGCGCCCACTGAAGCTTTCTTT.

The chain couples TRBV6-4 to TRBJ2-1; maybe TRBD1 (7 bases). The germline gives CDR1 MRHNA, CDR2 SNTAGT. The CDR3 has 14 residues. Trimming pared 4 bases from V and 5 bases from J, leaving 12 bases between. CDR3 sequence reads: CASSGGDRNNEQFF. DNA of the CDR3: TGTGCCAGCAGTGGGGGGGACAGAAACAATGAGCAGTTCTTC.

The CDR3 coding sequence is TGTGCCAGCAGTTACCGGGGGTACGGGCAGCCCCAGCATTTT. Translated: CASSYRGYGQPQHF. The chain has TRBV6-5 and TRBJ1-5; D may be TRBD1 (5 bases). From germline, CDR1 is MNHEY and CDR2 SVGAGI. Trimming removed 2 bases from V and 7 bases from J, with 12 bases in between. CDR3 length: 14 amino acids.

The rearrangement uses TRBV7-8 and TRBJ1-1; TRBD1 agrees at 7 bases. Trimming at V came to 5 bases and at J to 1 base, leaving 7 bases not matched to a gene. The germline gives CDR1 SGHVS, CDR2 FQNEAQ. There are 15 residues in the CDR3. The DNA for the CDR3 is TGTGCCAGCAGCCCCTGGTCAGGGGGGAACACTGAAGCTTTCTTT. Protein: CASSPWSGGNTEAFF. Drawing the rest from reference TRBV7-8 and TRBJ1-1, the complete variable domain is GAGVSQSPRYKVAKRGQDVALRCDPISGHVSLFWYQQALGQGPEFLTYFQNEAQLDKSGLPSDRFFAERPEGSVSTLKIQRTQQEDSAVYLCASSPWSGGNTEAFFGQGTRLTVV.

This clone was counted between two and nine times. A junction boundary mismatches the germline segment, possibly from a read error. V and J are TRBV3-1 (or the pseudogene TRBV3-2) and TRBJ2-7, with TRBD2 matching 8 bases. The CDR3 length is 14 residues. CDR1 LGHDT and CDR2 YNNKEL come from the germline V gene (reference sequence). The CDR3 loop reads CASSNGRASHEQYF. CDR3 coding DNA: TGTGCCAGCTCCAACGGGAGGGCCTCCCACGAGCAGTACTTC.

The chain carries TRBV5-1 and TRBJ1-4; 12 bases map to TRBD1. This CDR3 is 17 amino acids long. V trimming: 3 bases; J trimming: 3 bases; junction bases outside the gene matches: 6. Germline CDR1 reads SGHRS; CDR2 reads YFSETQ. The CDR3 protein is CASSSGTGGMSNEKLFF. The DNA of the CDR3 is TGCGCCAGCAGCTCGGGGACAGGGGGCATGTCTAATGAAAAACTGTTTTTT.

The V call is TRBV10-3, the J call TRBJ1-1; 10 bases match TRBD1. The ends lost 3 bases at V and 8 bases at J; junction bases unmatched: 3. Germline CDR1 and CDR2: ENHRY and SYGVKD. This CDR3 has 13 residues. CDR3 residues: CAISDGQGDEAFF. The DNA for the CDR3 is TGTGCCATCAGTGATGGACAGGGGGACGAAGCTTTCTTT.

This chain links TRBV5-1 with TRBJ2-3; 9 bases line up with TRBD2. The CDR3 covers 17 residues. The V gene's germline CDR1 is SGHRS and CDR2 YFSETQ. The ends lost 2 bases at V and 2 bases at J; junction bases unmatched: 9. The CDR3 loop reads CASSLARLAAFTDTQYF. CDR3 sequence (DNA): TGCGCCAGCAGCTTAGCGAGACTAGCGGCTTTCACAGATACGCAGTATTTT.

The rearrangement links TRBV5-1 to TRBJ2-3, with 12 positions matching TRBD2. Trimming cost V 6 bases and J 6 bases; bases outside gene matches: 5. In germline, CDR1 is SGHRS, CDR2 YFSETQ. CDR3 length equals 14 residues. In nucleotides, the CDR3 is TGCGCCAGCACCGGACTAGCGGGACCGGATACGCAGTATTTT. Translating it yields CASTGLAGPDTQYF.

The rearrangement links TRBV6-1 to TRBJ2-7, with TRBD2 matching 13 bases. The CDR3 is made up of 15 amino acids. Trimming cost V 3 bases and J 5 bases; bases outside gene matches: 4. Germline CDR1 MNHNS, CDR2 SASEGT. The DNA of the CDR3 is TGTGCCAGCAGTGAGCCGGGACTAGCGGGACACGAGCAGTACTTC. Translating gives CASSEPGLAGHEQYF.

The chain carries TRBV9 and TRBJ2-1, with D possibly TRBD2 on 7 matching bases. This CDR3 region has 18 residues. The germline CDR1 and CDR2 sequences are SGDLS and YYNGEE. The ends were cut back, 0 bases at V and 8 bases at J, with 24 bases in the middle. The CDR3 DNA reads TGTGCCAGCAGCGTAGCTGCCCGGGGGGCGCGCCGGGAAGATGAGCAGTTCTTC. Its protein product is CASSVAARGARREDEQFF. The whole variable domain, remainder taken from reference TRBV9 and TRBJ2-1, is DSGVTQTPKHLITATGQRVTLRCSPRSGDLSVYWYQQSLDQGLQFLIQYYNGEERAKGNILERFSAQQFPDLHSELNLSSLELGDSALYFCASSVAARGARREDEQFFGPGTRLTVL.

The gene calls are TRBV12-3 or TRBV12-4 and TRBJ1-5; D unclear. V was cut by 7 bases and J by 4 bases, with 8 bases left in between. This CDR3 contains 12 residues. The CDR3 region has the DNA TGTGCCAGCACCCTAGATAATCAGCCCCAGCATTTT. Amino acid sequence: CASTLDNQPQHF.

This chain joins TRBV5-4 and TRBJ2-7; 11 nucleotides line up with TRBD2. The junction had 22 bases not matched to a gene; V was cut back by 4 bases and J by 4 bases. Germline V gene lookup returns CDR1 SGHNT and CDR2 YYREEE (reference sequence). The CDR3 runs to 20 residues. The CDR3 DNA is TGTGCCAGCAGCCCTCCAGGGGTCCTAGCGGGGGGCCCTAAACCTTACGAGCAGTACTTC. Its translation is CASSPPGVLAGGPKPYEQYF.

This chain joins TRBV20-1 and TRBJ2-2; D unresolved. Germline V lookup: CDR1 DFQATT, CDR2 SNEGSKA (reference sequence). V lost 3 bases to trimming and J lost 0 bases, with 14 bases between them. The CDR3 loop spans 16 amino acids. The chain's CDR3 is CSASDAEKSNTGELFF. The CDR3 DNA is TGCAGTGCTAGTGATGCGGAAAAATCGAACACCGGGGAGCTGTTTTTT.

The chain carries TRBV6-5 and TRBJ2-7, with D possibly matching TRBD1 (5 bases). Germline V gene sequence: CDR1 MNHEY, CDR2 SVGAGI. Trimming removed 7 bases from V and 3 bases from J, with 19 bases in between. CDR3 length equals 15 residues. The CDR3 region has the DNA TGTGCCAGCATCAAAACTGGGTGGGGCGGCTACGAGCAGTACTTC. Amino acid sequence: CASIKTGWGGYEQYF.

A word on this clone: Germline and junction disagree at one end, which may indicate a read error. The chain carries TRBV7-2 and TRBJ2-5, with a weak D call TRBD2 (6 bases). This CDR3 contains 12 residues. Germline V gene lookup returns CDR1 SGHTA and CDR2 FQGNSA. The CDR3 is CASSPTGVSPDF. In DNA, the CDR3 is TGTGCCAGCAGCCCTACGGGAGTCTCCCCCGACTTC.

In this sample, this clone turned up a few times. The chain combines TRBV2 with TRBJ2-7, with D possibly being TRBD1 (5 bases). V lost 8 bases to trimming and J lost 5 bases, with 16 bases between them. The CDR3 contains 13 residues. Germline V gene sequence: CDR1 SNHLY, CDR2 FYNNEI. The CDR3 here is CASGLLTGNEQYF. In DNA, the CDR3 is TGTGCCAGCGGCCTTCTAACAGGTAACGAGCAGTACTTC.

The chain uses TRBV28 and TRBJ1-3; 7 bases are a match to TRBD1. CDR1 is MDHEN, CDR2 SYDVKM, per germline. This CDR3 region has 17 residues. V was clipped by 4 bases and J by 1 base; unmatched bases: 10. CDR3 region: CASSSPPGQLSGNTIYF. CDR3 DNA sequence: TGTGCCAGCAGTTCCCCACCGGGACAGTTATCTGGAAACACCATATATTTT.